The sequence of this T cell receptor (beta chain) was determined in a study of blood T cell repertoires in COVID-19. Study details: The origin of the acute and convalescent COVID-19 samples was the United States, Italy and Spain. T cells, B-cell-depleted T cells, or PBMCs provided the cDNA or gDNA that served as material.

Authors' methods: Quantification of nucleated cells was approximated via reference gene primer amplification. Clones were read by immunoSEQ multiplex PCR, and TCRdb kept only the in-frame ones, dropping some. That table supplies the V and J calls and clone size; D and trimming were determined from the DNA. The sample consists of about 240,000 clones, roughly 80% of them appearing once. Per germline, CDR1 SEHNR and CDR2 FQNEAQ (reference sequence). CDR3 size: 12 residues. V was cut by 1 base and J by 6 bases, with 6 bases left in between. This chain links TRBV7-9 with TRBJ1-2; D gene ambiguous. The clonotype originates from a woman in her sixties with active or convalescent COVID-19. Sequencing was carried out using peripheral blood. The CDR3 protein is CASSLGGHGYTF. CDR3 nucleotides: TGTGCCAGCAGCTTAGGCGGGCATGGCTACACCTTC.